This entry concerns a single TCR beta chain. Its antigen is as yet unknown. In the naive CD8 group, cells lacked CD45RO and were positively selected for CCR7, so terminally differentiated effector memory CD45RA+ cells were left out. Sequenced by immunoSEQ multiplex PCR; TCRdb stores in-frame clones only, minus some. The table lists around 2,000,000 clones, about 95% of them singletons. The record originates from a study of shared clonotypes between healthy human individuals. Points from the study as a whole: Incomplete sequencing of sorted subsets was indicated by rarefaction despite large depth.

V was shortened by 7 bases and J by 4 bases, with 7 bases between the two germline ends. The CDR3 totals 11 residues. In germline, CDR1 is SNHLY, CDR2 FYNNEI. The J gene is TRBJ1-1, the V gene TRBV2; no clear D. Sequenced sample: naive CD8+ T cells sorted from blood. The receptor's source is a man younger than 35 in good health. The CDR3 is CASIPITEAFF. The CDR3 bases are TGTGCCAGCATACCAATCACTGAAGCTTTCTTT.